The 32 T cell receptor beta chains presented below share a single source sample, sequenced in a study of T cell changes during pregnancy in multiple sclerosis. Some clones are missing from TCRdb's copy, which holds only in-frame ones; the method was immunoSEQ multiplex PCR. The data show over 35,000 clones, approximately 90% seen once. Here the sequenced sample was CD4+ T cells from peripheral blood mononuclear cells, taken after pregnancy. The receptors here all came from a female donor with multiple sclerosis, enrolled in a pregnancy study.

This chain connects TRBV25-1 to TRBJ2-3; D unclear. Germline CDR1 reads MGHDK; CDR2 reads SYGVNS. Trimming left V 1 base short and J 0 bases short, with 5 bases between. The CDR3 is made up of 14 amino acids. CDR3: CASSESVSTDTQYF. The CDR3 DNA sequence: TGTGCCAGCAGTGAATCTGTCAGCACAGATACGCAGTATTTT.

This sequence joins TRBV7-9 and TRBJ2-3, with D possibly matching TRBD2 (7 bases). The CDR3 consists of 16 residues. V was clipped by 5 bases and J by 4 bases, with 19 bases between them. Looked up from germline, CDR1 is SEHNR and CDR2 is FQNEAQ (reference sequence). The CDR3 reads CASSPWGRGKPDTQYF. In DNA, the CDR3 is TGTGCCAGCAGCCCGTGGGGGCGGGGGAAACCAGATACGCAGTATTTT.

CDR3 coding DNA: TGTGCCAGCAGCTTCGGTACTAGCGGCCGGGACACAGATACGCAGTATTTT. Its translation is CASSFGTSGRDTDTQYF. The rearrangement links TRBV7-9 to TRBJ2-3, with 8 bases lining up with TRBD2. Germline V gene lookup returns CDR1 SEHNR and CDR2 FQNEAQ (reference sequence). This CDR3 spans 17 amino acids. The V gene end was trimmed by 3 bases and the J gene end by 2 bases; junction bases not matched to a gene: 10.

Here the CDR3 reads CASSLAGEGSYGYTF. The CDR3 DNA sequence: TGTGCCAGCAGTCTGGCAGGGGAGGGTTCCTATGGCTACACCTTC. This sequence joins TRBV2 and TRBJ1-2, with a tentative D call TRBD1 (6 bases). CDR3 length: 15 residues. Trimming removed 5 bases at V and 4 bases at J, with 17 bases between. The V gene's germline CDR1 is SNHLY and CDR2 FYNNEI.

V gene TRBV23-1 combines with J gene TRBJ1-5; D may be TRBD1 (5 bases). Being an ORF, TRBV23-1 has a function that is uncertain. V was pared by 0 bases and J by 4 bases, with 10 bases between. This CDR3 comprises 15 residues. The CDR3 DNA reads TGCGCCAGCAGTCAATCGTCGGACAAAAATCAGCCCCAGCATTTT. This gives the protein CASSQSSDKNQPQHF.

The rearrangement links TRBV29-1 to TRBJ2-3, with D perhaps matching TRBD1 (7 bases). V was trimmed by 6 bases and J by 2 bases, leaving 15 bases between them. Germline CDR1 reads SQVTM; CDR2 reads ANQGSEA. There are 14 residues in the CDR3. The CDR3 nucleotides read TGCAGCGTGAAGGCGGGACAGCTCACAGATACGCAGTATTTT. It specifies CSVKAGQLTDTQYF.

The V and J genes are TRBV30 and TRBJ2-7; D call uncertain. The CDR3 consists of 11 residues. The germline CDR1 and CDR2 sequences are GTSNPN and SVGIG (reference sequence). The V and J ends lost 5 bases and 2 bases respectively, with 7 bases between them. This chain's CDR3 is CAWGRAYEQYF. The CDR3 nucleotides read TGTGCCTGGGGTCGGGCCTACGAGCAGTACTTC. Using reference TRBV30 and TRBJ2-7 for the parts outside the CDR3, the full variable domain is SQTIHQWPATLVQPVGSPLSLECTVEGTSNPNLYWYRQAAGRGLQLLFYSVGIGQISSEVPQNLSASRPQDRQFILSSKKLLLSDSGFYLCAWGRAYEQYFGPGTRLTVT.

The chain uses TRBV9 and TRBJ1-1, with D uncertain. The length of the CDR3 is 13 residues. Germline CDR1 reads SGDLS; CDR2 reads YYNGEE. Deletions cut 0 bases from V and 1 base from J, with 4 bases between. The CDR3 here is CASSVARNTEAFF. In DNA form, the CDR3 reads TGTGCCAGCAGCGTAGCTCGGAACACTGAAGCTTTCTTT.

V usage is TRBV30 and J usage is TRBJ1-1; TRBD1 might be the D (5 bases). CDR1 GTSNPN and CDR2 SVGIG come from the germline V gene (reference sequence). V lost 5 bases, J lost 5 bases, and 15 bases lay in between. This CDR3 comprises 13 residues. The CDR3 region is CAWGLGRGTEAFF. In DNA form, the CDR3 reads TGTGCCTGGGGTTTAGGGCGGGGGACTGAAGCTTTCTTT.

The sample holds one count of this clone. The J gene is TRBJ2-1, the V gene TRBV5-4; 8 bases fit TRBD2. The CDR3 is made up of 16 amino acids. Per the germline V gene, CDR1 is SGHNT and CDR2 is YYREEE (reference sequence). J lost 3 bases, V lost 2 bases, and 7 bases had no gene match. CDR3 sequence reads: CASSLTRLALYNEQFF. The CDR3 region has the DNA TGTGCCAGCAGCTTAACGAGACTAGCGCTCTACAATGAGCAGTTCTTC. Filled out from reference TRBV5-4 and TRBJ2-1, the complete variable domain reads ETGVTQSPTHLIKTRGQQVTLRCSSQSGHNTVSWYQQALGQGPQFIFQYYREEENGRGNFPPRFSGLQFPNYSSELNVNALELDDSALYLCASSLTRLALYNEQFFGPGTRLTVL.

V gene TRBV2 combines with J gene TRBJ2-7; the match to TRBD2 covers 11 bases. The CDR3 runs to 17 residues. Germline CDR1 SNHLY, CDR2 FYNNEI. With 7 bases clipped from V and 3 bases from J, the junction kept 14 bases outside the gene matches. CDR3 region: CASKTSSGGRRFYEQYF. DNA for the CDR3: TGTGCCAGCAAGACTTCTAGCGGGGGGCGTAGGTTCTACGAGCAGTACTTC.

The J gene is TRBJ1-3, the V gene TRBV4-1, with TRBD1 identical over 7 bases. The J segment lost 1 base and the V segment lost 4 bases, leaving 10 bases of the junction unmatched. The CDR3 extends over 17 amino acids. Germline V gene data show CDR1 as MGHRA and CDR2 as YSYEKL. CDR3 bases: TGCGCCAGCAGCCGCGAGGGGCAGGGGGAATCTGGAAACACCATATATTTT. Protein product: CASSREGQGESGNTIYF.

The chain links TRBV5-4 to TRBJ1-3; TRBD1 matches 7 bases. Unmatched junction bases numbered 2, after V lost 3 bases and J lost 2 bases. Germline CDR1 SGHNT, CDR2 YYREEE (reference sequence). The CDR3 length is 14 residues. In DNA, the CDR3 is TGTGCCAGCAGCTATGACAGGGCTGGAAACACCATATATTTT. Translating it yields CASSYDRAGNTIYF.

This chain uses TRBV11-1 with TRBJ2-5, with a tentative D call TRBD2 (7 bases). Looked up from germline, CDR1 is SGHAT and CDR2 is FQDESV (reference sequence). V lost 7 bases to trimming and J lost 7 bases, with 16 bases between them. CDR3 length equals 13 residues. The CDR3, as DNA: TGTGCCAGCACCCCCTGGAGGGGGGGGACCCAGTACTTC. This gives the protein CASTPWRGGTQYF.

The chain combines TRBV9 with TRBJ1-6, with 8 positions matching TRBD1. The CDR3 sequence is 17 residues long. The V and J ends lost 0 bases and 12 bases, in that order; junction bases with no gene match: 14. CDR1 and CDR2 (germline): SGDLS, YYNGEE. This CDR3 reads CASSVGQGATSSLPLHF. The DNA of the CDR3 is TGTGCCAGCAGCGTAGGTCAGGGGGCTACCTCCAGCTTACCCCTCCACTTT.

The rearrangement joins TRBV6-5 to TRBJ1-6; 9 bases match TRBD1. J gave up 7 bases and V 0 bases, and 4 bases lay outside the gene matches. The CDR3 extends over 16 amino acids. Per germline, CDR1 MNHEY and CDR2 SVGAGI. The CDR3 is CASSYSPGQGNSPLHF. The CDR3 DNA reads TGTGCCAGCAGTTACTCGCCCGGACAGGGGAATTCACCCCTCCACTTT.

The chain carries TRBV9 and TRBJ2-3, with 9 bases identical to TRBD2. From germline, CDR1 is SGDLS and CDR2 YYNGEE. CDR3 length: 16 residues. With 3 bases clipped from V and 6 bases from J, the junction kept 11 bases outside the gene matches. CDR3 bases: TGTGCCAGCAGCGGAAGCGGGGGGCCTATTCTGGATACGCAGTATTTT. This encodes CASSGSGGPILDTQYF. Combining the CDR3 with reference TRBV9 and TRBJ2-3 gives the whole variable domain DSGVTQTPKHLITATGQRVTLRCSPRSGDLSVYWYQQSLDQGLQFLIQYYNGEERAKGNILERFSAQQFPDLHSELNLSSLELGDSALYFCASSGSGGPILDTQYFGPGTRLTVL.

V and J are TRBV30 and TRBJ2-4; 8 bases are shared with TRBD2. J gave up 0 bases and V 0 bases, and 13 bases lay outside the gene matches. The length of the CDR3 is 19 residues. The germline V gene encodes CDR1 GTSNPN and CDR2 SVGIG (reference sequence). This CDR3 is CAWSVQGTRISIAKNIQYF. The CDR3 DNA follows: TGTGCCTGGAGTGTCCAGGGGACTAGGATTTCTATAGCCAAAAACATTCAGTACTTC.

As DNA, the CDR3 is TGTGCCAGCAGCTTATACAATCAGCCCCAGCATTTT. This encodes CASSLYNQPQHF. The genes are TRBV7-2 and TRBJ1-5; D remains unclear. Germline lookup yields CDR1 SGHTA and CDR2 FQGNSA. V dropped 2 bases and J dropped 3 bases, with 2 bases sitting between them. The CDR3 spans 12 residues. Drawing the rest from reference TRBV7-2 and TRBJ1-5, the complete variable domain is GAGVSQSPSNKVTEKGKDVELRCDPISGHTALYWYRQSLGQGLEFLIYFQGNSAPDKSGLPSDRFSAERTGGSVSTLTIQRTQQEDSAVYLCASSLYNQPQHFGDGTRLSIL.

The chain couples TRBV5-6 to TRBJ1-2, with 10 positions matching TRBD1. The CDR3 loop spans 15 amino acids. CDR1 and CDR2 from the germline V gene are SGHDT and YYEEEE. V lost 2 bases, J lost 6 bases, and 7 bases stayed unmatched. The CDR3 DNA follows: TGTGCCAGCAGCTTACCGACAGGGGGCATGGATGGCTACACCTTC. It codes for CASSLPTGGMDGYTF.

This rearrangement joins TRBV19 to TRBJ1-2, with D possibly matching TRBD1 (5 bases). This CDR3 spans 14 amino acids. Trimming left V 1 base short and J 2 bases short, with 8 bases between. Germline V gene lookup returns CDR1 LNHDA and CDR2 SQIVND (reference sequence). CDR3 sequence reads: CASSIVQGNYGYTF. The DNA for the CDR3 is TGTGCCAGTAGTATAGTCCAGGGAAACTATGGCTACACCTTC. The full variable domain, in which reference TRBV19 and TRBJ1-2 provide the parts outside the CDR3, is DGGITQSPKYLFRKEGQNVTLSCEQNLNHDAMYWYRQDPGQGLRLIYYSQIVNDFQKGDIAEGYSVSREKKESFPLTVTSAQKNPTAFYLCASSIVQGNYGYTFGSGTRLTVV.

CDR3 region: CASSTGGYEQYF. CDR3 DNA sequence: TGCGCCAGCAGTACGGGGGGCTACGAGCAGTACTTC. The chain joins TRBV4-1 to TRBJ2-7; 7 nucleotides agree with TRBD2. V shed 6 bases and J 3 bases; nucleotides not matched to a gene: 2. CDR1 MGHRA and CDR2 YSYEKL come from the germline V gene. This CDR3 has 12 residues.

The chain links TRBV7-2 to TRBJ2-1, with 9 bases that match TRBD2. V lost 4 bases, J lost 0 bases, and 4 bases stayed unmatched. There are 16 residues in the CDR3. CDR1 SGHTA and CDR2 FQGNSA come from the germline V gene. The CDR3: CASSSSGASSYNEQFF. CDR3 sequence (DNA): TGTGCCAGCAGCTCTAGCGGGGCTAGCTCCTACAATGAGCAGTTCTTC.

The chain employs TRBV5-1 and TRBJ2-2; TRBD1 aligns across 7 bases. The V gene end was trimmed by 4 bases and the J gene end by 0 bases; junction bases not matched to a gene: 3. This CDR3 has 15 residues. The germline V gene has CDR1 SGHRS and CDR2 YFSETQ. The DNA of the CDR3 is TGCGCCAGCAGCCCCGGGACAGCGAACACCGGGGAGCTGTTTTTT. Translated, it gives CASSPGTANTGELFF.

This clone was counted once. The chain has TRBV4-3 and TRBJ1-1; TRBD1 agrees at 7 bases. The CDR3 spans 15 residues. Germline V gene lookup returns CDR1 LGHNA and CDR2 YSLEER. V was clipped by 4 bases and J by 4 bases; unmatched bases: 9. CDR3 sequence reads: CASSPLGDRSTEAFF. The CDR3 DNA is TGCGCCAGCAGCCCCTTAGGGGACAGATCCACTGAAGCTTTCTTT.

This clone was observed a handful of times. The V and J genes are TRBV6-5 and TRBJ1-1; the match to TRBD1 covers 7 bases. CDR1 MNHEY and CDR2 SVGAGI come from the germline V gene. The CDR3 sequence is 15 residues long. J gave up 4 bases and V 7 bases, and 12 bases lay outside the gene matches. DNA of the CDR3: TGTGCCAGCAATCACTACACAGGGGTAGGCACTGAAGCTTTCTTT. Residues: CASNHYTGVGTEAFF.

The V call is TRBV10-3, the J call TRBJ2-5; 7 nucleotides align to TRBD1. The CDR3 runs 12 residues. Germline CDR1 and CDR2: ENHRY and SYGVKD. V shed 6 bases and J 3 bases; nucleotides not matched to a gene: 1. The CDR3 bases are TGTGCCATCAGGGACAGGAAAGAGACCCAGTACTTC. It translates to CAIRDRKETQYF.

The chain has TRBV11-3 and TRBJ2-3, with 7 nucleotides matching TRBD2. Trimming took 5 bases from V and 2 from J; bases not matched to a gene: 7. CDR1 is SGHNT and CDR2 is YENEEA in the germline V gene. The CDR3 covers 15 residues. Here the CDR3 reads CASSPGLGPTDTQYF. In nucleotides, the CDR3 is TGTGCCAGCAGCCCCGGACTAGGACCCACAGATACGCAGTATTTT.

This chain links TRBV7-9 with TRBJ2-5, with a possible D match to TRBD2 (6 bases). In germline, CDR1 is SEHNR, CDR2 FQNEAQ (reference sequence). V was cut by 1 base and J by 5 bases, with 8 bases left in between. The CDR3 contains 13 residues. The CDR3 region is CASSLVAVETQYF. The CDR3, as DNA: TGTGCCAGCAGCTTAGTAGCGGTTGAGACCCAGTACTTC.

The rearrangement links TRBV9 to TRBJ1-1; the D gene is possibly TRBD1 (5 bases). The CDR3 is 17 amino acids. The V and J ends lost 4 bases and 3 bases respectively, with 22 bases between them. Germline-derived CDR1 and CDR2 are SGDLS and YYNGEE. The CDR3 bases are TGTGCCAGCAGCAACTCTCGGAACAGGATCGTGTACACTGAAGCTTTCTTT. Translated: CASSNSRNRIVYTEAFF.

The rearrangement uses TRBV4-1 and TRBJ1-4; the D gene is possibly TRBD1 (5 bases). The ends were cut back, 2 bases at V and 1 base at J, with 8 bases in the middle. Looked up from germline, CDR1 is MGHRA and CDR2 is YSYEKL. The CDR3 consists of 15 residues. Here the CDR3 DNA reads TGCGCCAGCAGCCAACCAGGGATAACTAATGAAAAACTGTTTTTT. It is translated as CASSQPGITNEKLFF.

This clone was detected once. The chain combines TRBV4-1 with TRBJ1-1; maybe TRBD1 (5 bases). Germline loops: CDR1 MGHRA, CDR2 YSYEKL. The CDR3 contains 15 residues. Trimming took off 1 base at V and 0 bases at J, with 9 bases between the two ends. The CDR3 region is CASSQVGEMNTEAFF. CDR3 sequence (DNA): TGCGCCAGCAGCCAAGTAGGGGAAATGAACACTGAAGCTTTCTTT.